The 4 T cell receptor beta chains presented below share a single source sample, sequenced in a study of vaccination and CD4 T cells after COVID-19. Treatment of the sample: roughly nine-day PBMC culture with coronavirus spike peptide pools or control peptides (ViraFEST assay). Sequenced with the Oncomine TCR Beta short-read assay was DNA taken from cultured CD4+ T cells. TCRdb re-analysed the PCR reads in MiXCR, keeping a single row per CDR3 protein. This sample has 4,200 or so distinct CDR3 sequences, with around 68% found just once. Antigen specificity for these receptors is unknown. The specimen sequenced was CD4+ T cells from blood, cultured in vitro. The receptors shown here come from a human donor who had recovered from COVID-19.

This clonotype was seen a few times. V is TRBV7-9 and J is TRBJ2-7; D call uncertain. CDR1 is SEHNR, CDR2 FQNEAQ, per germline (reference sequence). With 1 base removed from V and 4 bases from J, the gap between germline ends came to 5 bases. CDR3 length: 12 amino acids. This CDR3 is CASSLVGYEQYF. CDR3 in DNA: TGTGCCAGCAGCTTAGTAGGGTACGAGCAGTACTTC.

The rearrangement links TRBV27 to TRBJ1-2; D is undetermined. The CDR3 spans 13 residues. The germline V gene encodes CDR1 MNHEY and CDR2 SMNVEV (reference sequence). V lost 5 bases and J 4 bases, leaving 11 bases between the germline ends. The CDR3 loop reads CASSDPGTYGYTF. The CDR3 DNA reads as TGTGCCAGCAGTGATCCGGGCACCTATGGCTACACCTTC.

V is TRBV7-9 and J is TRBJ2-3; D gene uncertain. Germline CDR1 SEHNR, CDR2 FQNEAQ (reference sequence). The CDR3 is 14 residues long. The ends were cut back, 5 bases at V and 2 bases at J, with 11 bases in the middle. The CDR3 DNA reads as TGTGCCAGCAGCGTGGGAAGGGCCACAGATACGCAGTATTTT. Translated, it gives CASSVGRATDTQYF.

This clonotype was found a few times. CDR3 amino acids: CAIRLSNYGYTF. As DNA, the CDR3 is TGTGCCATCAGACTCTCTAACTATGGCTACACCTTC. The chain links TRBV10-3 to TRBJ1-2; D is unresolved. V lost 6 bases and J lost 0, with 5 bases in between. Germline V gives CDR1 ENHRY, CDR2 SYGVKD. CDR3 size: 12 residues.